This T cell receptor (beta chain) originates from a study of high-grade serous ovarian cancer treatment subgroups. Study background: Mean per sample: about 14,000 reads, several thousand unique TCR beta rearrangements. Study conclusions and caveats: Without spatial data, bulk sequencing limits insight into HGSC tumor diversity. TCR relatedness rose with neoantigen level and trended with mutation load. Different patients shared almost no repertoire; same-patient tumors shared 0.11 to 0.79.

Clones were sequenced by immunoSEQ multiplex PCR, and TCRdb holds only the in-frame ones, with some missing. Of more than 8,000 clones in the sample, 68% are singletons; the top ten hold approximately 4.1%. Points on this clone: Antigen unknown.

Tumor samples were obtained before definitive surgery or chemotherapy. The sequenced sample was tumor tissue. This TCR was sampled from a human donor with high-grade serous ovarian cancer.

The CDR3 nucleotides read TGTGCCAGCAGCGACAGGGTTCGTAGTGGCTACACCTTC. It codes for CASSDRVRSGYTF. The chain has TRBV6-1 and TRBJ1-2, with 7 bases lining up with TRBD1. The V gene's germline CDR1 is MNHNS and CDR2 SASEGT. The junction had 8 bases not matched to a gene; V was cut back by 6 bases and J by 7 bases. This CDR3 has 13 residues.